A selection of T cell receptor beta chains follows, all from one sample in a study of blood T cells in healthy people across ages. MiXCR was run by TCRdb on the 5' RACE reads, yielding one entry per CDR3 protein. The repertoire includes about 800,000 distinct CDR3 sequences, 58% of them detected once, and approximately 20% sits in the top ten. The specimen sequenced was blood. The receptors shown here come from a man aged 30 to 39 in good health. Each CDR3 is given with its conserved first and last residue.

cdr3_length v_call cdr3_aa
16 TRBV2 CASSEAVGQSRPEQYF
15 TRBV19 CASMGRNIAKNIQYF
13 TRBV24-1 CATSESGRRTQYF
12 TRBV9 CASSPYQGEQFF
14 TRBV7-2 CASSSMGLNTEAFF
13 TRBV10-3 CAIRADNQETQYF
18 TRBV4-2 CASSQVFRSTSELGEQYF
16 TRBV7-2 CASSWELTAGANVLTF
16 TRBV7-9 CASSLPPTATNEKLFF
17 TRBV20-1 CSARNLGPSPIHTGYTF